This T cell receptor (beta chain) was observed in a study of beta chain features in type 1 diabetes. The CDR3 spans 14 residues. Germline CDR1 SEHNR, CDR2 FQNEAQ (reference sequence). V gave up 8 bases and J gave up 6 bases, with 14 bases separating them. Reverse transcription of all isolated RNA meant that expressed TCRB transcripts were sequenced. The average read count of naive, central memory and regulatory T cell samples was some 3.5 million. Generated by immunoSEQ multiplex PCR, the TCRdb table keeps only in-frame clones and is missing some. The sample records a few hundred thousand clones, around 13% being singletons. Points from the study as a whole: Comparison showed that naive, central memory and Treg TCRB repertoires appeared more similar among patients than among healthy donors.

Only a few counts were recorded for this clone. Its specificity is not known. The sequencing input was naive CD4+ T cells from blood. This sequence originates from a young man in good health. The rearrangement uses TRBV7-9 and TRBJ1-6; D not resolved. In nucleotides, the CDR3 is TGTGCCAGCGGGGAGAACCTCTTTAATTCACCCCTCCACTTT. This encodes CASGENLFNSPLHF.